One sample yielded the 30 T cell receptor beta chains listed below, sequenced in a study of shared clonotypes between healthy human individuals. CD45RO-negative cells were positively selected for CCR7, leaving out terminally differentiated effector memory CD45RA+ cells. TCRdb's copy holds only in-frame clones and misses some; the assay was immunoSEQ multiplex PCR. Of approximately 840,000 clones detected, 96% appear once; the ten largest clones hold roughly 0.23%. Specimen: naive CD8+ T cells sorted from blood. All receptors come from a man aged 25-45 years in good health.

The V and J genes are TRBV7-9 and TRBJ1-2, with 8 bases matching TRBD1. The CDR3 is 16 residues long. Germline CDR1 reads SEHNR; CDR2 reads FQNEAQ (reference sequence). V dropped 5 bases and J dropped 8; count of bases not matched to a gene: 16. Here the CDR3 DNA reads TGTGCCAGCAGCGAAGCCCGGGACAGGACTAACTGGGGCTACACCTTC. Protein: CASSEARDRTNWGYTF.

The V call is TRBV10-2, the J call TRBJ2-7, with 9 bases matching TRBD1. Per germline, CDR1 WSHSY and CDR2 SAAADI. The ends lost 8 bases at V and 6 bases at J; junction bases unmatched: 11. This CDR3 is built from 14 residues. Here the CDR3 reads CASGKWDREGEQYF. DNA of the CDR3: TGCGCCAGCGGGAAGTGGGACAGGGAGGGCGAGCAGTACTTC.

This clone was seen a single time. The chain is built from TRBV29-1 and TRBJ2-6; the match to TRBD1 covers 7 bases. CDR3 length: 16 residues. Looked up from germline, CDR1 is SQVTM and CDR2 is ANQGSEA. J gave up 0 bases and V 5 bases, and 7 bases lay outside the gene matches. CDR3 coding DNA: TGCAGCGTTCGAGGGACAGCACACTCTGGGGCCAACGTCCTGACTTTC. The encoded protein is CSVRGTAHSGANVLTF. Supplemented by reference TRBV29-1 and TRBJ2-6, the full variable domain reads SAVISQKPSRDICQRGTSLTIQCQVDSQVTMMFWYRQQPGQSLTLIATANQGSEATYESGFVIDKFPISRPNLTFSTLTVSNMSPEDSSIYLCSVRGTAHSGANVLTFGAGSRLTVL.

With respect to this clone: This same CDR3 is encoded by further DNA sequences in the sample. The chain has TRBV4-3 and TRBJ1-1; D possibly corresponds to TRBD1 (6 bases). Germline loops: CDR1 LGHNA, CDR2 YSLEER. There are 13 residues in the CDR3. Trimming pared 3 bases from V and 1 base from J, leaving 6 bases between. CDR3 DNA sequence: TGCGCCAGCAGCCAGGGACAGAACACTGAAGCTTTCTTT. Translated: CASSQGQNTEAFF.

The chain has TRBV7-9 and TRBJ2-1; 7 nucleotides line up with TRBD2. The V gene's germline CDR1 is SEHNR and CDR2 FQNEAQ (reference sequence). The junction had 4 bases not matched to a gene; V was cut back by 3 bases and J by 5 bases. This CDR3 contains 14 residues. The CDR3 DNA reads TGTGCCAGCAGCTTTACGGGGGGAAACAATGAGCAGTTCTTC. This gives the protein CASSFTGGNNEQFF.

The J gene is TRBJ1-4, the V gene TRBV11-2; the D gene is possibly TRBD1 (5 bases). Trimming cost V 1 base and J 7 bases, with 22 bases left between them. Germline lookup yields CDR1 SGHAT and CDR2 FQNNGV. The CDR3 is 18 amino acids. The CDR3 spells CASSLAGTPNAFFEKLFF. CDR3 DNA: TGTGCCAGCAGCTTAGCCGGGACGCCAAACGCCTTTTTTGAAAAACTGTTTTTT.

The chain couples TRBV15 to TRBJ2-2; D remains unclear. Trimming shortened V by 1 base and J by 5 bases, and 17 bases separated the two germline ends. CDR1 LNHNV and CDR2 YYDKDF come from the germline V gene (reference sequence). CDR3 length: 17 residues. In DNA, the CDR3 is TGTGCCACCAGCAGAGCGTCACGAGTCGGACGGACCGGGGAGCTGTTTTTT. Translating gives CATSRASRVGRTGELFF. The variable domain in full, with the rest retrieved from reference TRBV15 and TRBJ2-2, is DAMVIQNPRYQVTQFGKPVTLSCSQTLNHNVMYWYQQKSSQAPKLLFHYYDKDFNNEADTPDNFQSRRPNTSFCFLDIRSPGLGDTAMYLCATSRASRVGRTGELFFGEGSRLTVL.

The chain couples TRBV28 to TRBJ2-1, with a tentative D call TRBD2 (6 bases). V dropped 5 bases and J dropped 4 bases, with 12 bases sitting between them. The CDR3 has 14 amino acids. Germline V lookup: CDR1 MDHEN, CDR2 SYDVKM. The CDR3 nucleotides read TGTGCCAGCAGTCGGGACTCATCTTACAATGAGCAGTTCTTC. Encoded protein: CASSRDSSYNEQFF.

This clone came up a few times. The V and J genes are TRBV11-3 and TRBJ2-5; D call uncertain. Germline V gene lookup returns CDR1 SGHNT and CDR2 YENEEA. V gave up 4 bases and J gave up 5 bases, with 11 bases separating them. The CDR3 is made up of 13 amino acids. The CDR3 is CASSSAGSETQYF. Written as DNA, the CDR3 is TGTGCCAGCAGCTCAGCTGGCTCTGAGACCCAGTACTTC.

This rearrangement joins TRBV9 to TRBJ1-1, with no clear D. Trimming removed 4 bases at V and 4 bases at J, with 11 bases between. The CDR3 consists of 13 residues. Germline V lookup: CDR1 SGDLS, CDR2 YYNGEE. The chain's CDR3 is CASSPISSTEAFF. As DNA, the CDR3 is TGTGCCAGCAGCCCAATTTCTTCCACTGAAGCTTTCTTT. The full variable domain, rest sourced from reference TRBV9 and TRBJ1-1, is DSGVTQTPKHLITATGQRVTLRCSPRSGDLSVYWYQQSLDQGLQFLIQYYNGEERAKGNILERFSAQQFPDLHSELNLSSLELGDSALYFCASSPISSTEAFFGQGTRLTVV.

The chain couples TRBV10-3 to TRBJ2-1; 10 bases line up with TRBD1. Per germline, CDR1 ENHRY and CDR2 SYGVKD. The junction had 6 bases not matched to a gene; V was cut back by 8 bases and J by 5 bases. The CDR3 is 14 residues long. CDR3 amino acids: CAISTGTGDNEQFF. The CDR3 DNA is TGTGCCATCTCGACCGGGACAGGGGACAATGAGCAGTTCTTC.

In DNA form, the CDR3 reads TGTGCCAGCAGCTTAGGAGCAGGGATGAACACTGAAGCTTTCTTT. Encoded protein: CASSLGAGMNTEAFF. This chain links TRBV11-2 with TRBJ1-1; the D gene is possibly TRBD1 (5 bases). CDR1 is SGHAT, CDR2 FQNNGV, per germline. Trimming took off 1 base at V and 0 bases at J, with 9 bases between the two ends. The CDR3 spans 15 residues.

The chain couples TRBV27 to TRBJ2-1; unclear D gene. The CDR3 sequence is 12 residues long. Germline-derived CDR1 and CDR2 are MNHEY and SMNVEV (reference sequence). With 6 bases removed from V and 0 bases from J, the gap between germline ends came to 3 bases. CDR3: CASRHSYNEQFF. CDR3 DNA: TGTGCCAGCAGGCACTCCTACAATGAGCAGTTCTTC.

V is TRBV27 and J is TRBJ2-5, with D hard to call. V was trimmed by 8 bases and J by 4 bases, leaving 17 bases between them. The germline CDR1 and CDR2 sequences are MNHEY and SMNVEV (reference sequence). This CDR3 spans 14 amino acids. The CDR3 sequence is CASALTKLIETQYF. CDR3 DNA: TGTGCCAGCGCACTAACGAAGCTCATAGAGACCCAGTACTTC.

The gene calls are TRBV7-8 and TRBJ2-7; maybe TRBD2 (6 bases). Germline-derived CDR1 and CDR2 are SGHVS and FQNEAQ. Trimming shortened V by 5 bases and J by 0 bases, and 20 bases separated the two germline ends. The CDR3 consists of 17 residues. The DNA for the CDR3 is TGTGCCAGCAGCCCACACGCGGAGGGCCTAAGCTCCTACGAGCAGTACTTC. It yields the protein CASSPHAEGLSSYEQYF.

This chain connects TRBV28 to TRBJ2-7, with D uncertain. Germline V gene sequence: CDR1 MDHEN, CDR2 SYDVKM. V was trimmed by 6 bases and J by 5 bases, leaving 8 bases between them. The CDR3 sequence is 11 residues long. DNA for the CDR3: TGTGCCAGCAGCCCAAGCCACGAGCAGTACTTC. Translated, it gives CASSPSHEQYF.

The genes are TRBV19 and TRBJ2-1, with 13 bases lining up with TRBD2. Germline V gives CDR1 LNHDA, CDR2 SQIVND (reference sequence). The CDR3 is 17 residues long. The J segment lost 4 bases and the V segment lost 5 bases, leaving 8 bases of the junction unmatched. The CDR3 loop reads CASSVGTSGTSYNEQFF. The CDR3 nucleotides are TGTGCCAGTAGTGTCGGGACTAGCGGGACCTCGTACAATGAGCAGTTCTTC.

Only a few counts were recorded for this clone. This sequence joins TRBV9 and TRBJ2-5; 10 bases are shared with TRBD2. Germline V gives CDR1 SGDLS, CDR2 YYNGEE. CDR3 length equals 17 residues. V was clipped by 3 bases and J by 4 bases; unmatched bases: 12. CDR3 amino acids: CASSEGLAGVSGETQYF. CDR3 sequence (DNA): TGTGCCAGCAGCGAGGGGCTAGCGGGAGTATCAGGAGAGACCCAGTACTTC.

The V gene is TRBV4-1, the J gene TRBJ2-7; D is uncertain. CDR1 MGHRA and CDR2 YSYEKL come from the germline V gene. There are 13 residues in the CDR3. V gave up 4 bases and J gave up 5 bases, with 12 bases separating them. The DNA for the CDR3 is TGCGCCAGCAGCCTAACCCTTGTGCACGAGCAGTACTTC. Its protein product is CASSLTLVHEQYF.

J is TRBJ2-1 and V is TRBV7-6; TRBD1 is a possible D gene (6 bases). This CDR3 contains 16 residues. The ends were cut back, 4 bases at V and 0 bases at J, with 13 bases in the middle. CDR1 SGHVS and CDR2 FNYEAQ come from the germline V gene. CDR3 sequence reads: CASSSGQLSSYNEQFF. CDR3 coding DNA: TGTGCCAGCAGCTCCGGACAGCTGAGCTCCTACAATGAGCAGTTCTTC.

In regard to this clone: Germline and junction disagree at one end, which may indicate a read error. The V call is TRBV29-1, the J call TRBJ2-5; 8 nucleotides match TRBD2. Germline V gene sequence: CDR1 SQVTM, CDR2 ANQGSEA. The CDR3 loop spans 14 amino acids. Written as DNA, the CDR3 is TGCAGCGTCGAAGGACTAGCCCTCAAAGAGACCCAGTACTTC. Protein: CSVEGLALKETQYF.

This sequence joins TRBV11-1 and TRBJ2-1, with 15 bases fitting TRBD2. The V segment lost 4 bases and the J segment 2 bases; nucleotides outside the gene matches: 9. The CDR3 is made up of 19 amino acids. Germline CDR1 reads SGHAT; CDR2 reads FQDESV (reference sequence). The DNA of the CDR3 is TGTGCCAGCAGCTCCACCGGGACTAGCGGGAGGTGGGCCTACAATGAGCAGTTCTTC. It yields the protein CASSSTGTSGRWAYNEQFF.

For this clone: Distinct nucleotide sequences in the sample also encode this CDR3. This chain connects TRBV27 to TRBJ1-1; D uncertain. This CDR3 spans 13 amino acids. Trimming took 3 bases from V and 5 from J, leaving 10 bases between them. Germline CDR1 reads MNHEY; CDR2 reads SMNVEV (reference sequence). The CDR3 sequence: CASSLIGNTEAFF. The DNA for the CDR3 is TGTGCCAGCAGTTTGATAGGGAATACTGAAGCTTTCTTT.

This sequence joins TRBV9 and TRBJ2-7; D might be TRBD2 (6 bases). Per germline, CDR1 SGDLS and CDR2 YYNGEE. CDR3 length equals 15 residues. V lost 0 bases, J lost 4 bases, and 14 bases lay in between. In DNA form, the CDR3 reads TGTGCCAGCAGCGTAGGGCATCTAGCGCAGTACGAGCAGTACTTC. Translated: CASSVGHLAQYEQYF.

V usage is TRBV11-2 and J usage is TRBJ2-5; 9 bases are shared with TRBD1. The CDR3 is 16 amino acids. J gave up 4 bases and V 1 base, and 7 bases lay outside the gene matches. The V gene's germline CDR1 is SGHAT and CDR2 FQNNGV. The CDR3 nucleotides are TGTGCCAGCAGCTTAGGCAGGACAGGGGTCACAGAGACCCAGTACTTC. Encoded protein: CASSLGRTGVTETQYF.

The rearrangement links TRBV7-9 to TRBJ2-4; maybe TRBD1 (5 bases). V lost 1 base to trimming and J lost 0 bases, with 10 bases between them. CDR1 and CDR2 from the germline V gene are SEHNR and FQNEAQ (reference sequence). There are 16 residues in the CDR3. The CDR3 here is CASSLEVDIAKNIQYF. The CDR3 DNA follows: TGTGCCAGCAGCTTAGAAGTGGACATAGCCAAAAACATTCAGTACTTC.

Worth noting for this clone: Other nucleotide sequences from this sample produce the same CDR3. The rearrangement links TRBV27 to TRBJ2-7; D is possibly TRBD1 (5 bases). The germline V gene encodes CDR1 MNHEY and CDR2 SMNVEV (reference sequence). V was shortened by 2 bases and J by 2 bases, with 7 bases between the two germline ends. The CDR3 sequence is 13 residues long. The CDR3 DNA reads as TGTGCCAGCAGTTTAACAGGCACCTACGAGCAGTACTTC. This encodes CASSLTGTYEQYF.

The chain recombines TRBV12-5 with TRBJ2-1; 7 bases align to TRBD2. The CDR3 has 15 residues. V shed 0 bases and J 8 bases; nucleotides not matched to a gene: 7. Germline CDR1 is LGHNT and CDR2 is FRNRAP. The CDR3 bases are TGTGCTAGTGGTTTGGTATACGGGGGGAGGGATGAGCAGTTCTTC. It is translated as CASGLVYGGRDEQFF.

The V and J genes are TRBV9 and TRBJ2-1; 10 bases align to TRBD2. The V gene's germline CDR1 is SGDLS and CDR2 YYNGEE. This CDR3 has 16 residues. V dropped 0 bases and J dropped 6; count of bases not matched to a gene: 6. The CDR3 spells CASSVAGLASFNEQFF. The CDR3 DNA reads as TGTGCCAGCAGCGTAGCGGGACTAGCGAGTTTCAATGAGCAGTTCTTC.

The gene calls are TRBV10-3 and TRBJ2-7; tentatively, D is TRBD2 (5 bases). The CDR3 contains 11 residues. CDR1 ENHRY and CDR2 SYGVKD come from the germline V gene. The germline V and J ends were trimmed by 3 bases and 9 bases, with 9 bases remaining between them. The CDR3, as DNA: TGTGCCATCAGTGATCCCGAGGGGCAGTACTTC. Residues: CAISDPEGQYF.